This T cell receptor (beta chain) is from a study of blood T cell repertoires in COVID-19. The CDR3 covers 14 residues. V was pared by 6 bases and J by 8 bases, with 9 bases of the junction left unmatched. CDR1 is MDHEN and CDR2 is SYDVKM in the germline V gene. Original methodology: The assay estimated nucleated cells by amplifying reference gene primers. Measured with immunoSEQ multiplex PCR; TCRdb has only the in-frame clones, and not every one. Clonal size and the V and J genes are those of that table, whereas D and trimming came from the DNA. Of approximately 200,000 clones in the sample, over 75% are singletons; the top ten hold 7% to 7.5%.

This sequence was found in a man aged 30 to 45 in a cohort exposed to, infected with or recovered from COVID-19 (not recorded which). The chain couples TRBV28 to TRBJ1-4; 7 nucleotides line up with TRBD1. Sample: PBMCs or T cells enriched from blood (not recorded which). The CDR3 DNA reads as TGTGCCAGCAGGAGAGACAGGGCGGAAGAAAAACTGTTTTTT. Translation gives CASRRDRAEEKLFF.